The 17 T cell receptor beta chains presented below share a single source sample, sequenced in a study of T-cell reconstitution after alpha-beta-depleted transplantation in children. TCRbeta library construction was performed incorporating unique molecular identifiers. MiXCR, applied by TCRdb to the PCR reads, yields one record per CDR3 protein. The sample has a few hundred thousand distinct CDR3 sequences, under 15% seen once. The sequences come from PBMCs from the stem cell graft donor, collected from the stem cell graft. All receptors derive from a human donor who donated a stem cell graft to a child with combined immunodeficiency.

This chain joins TRBV7-9 and TRBJ1-5, with a weak D call TRBD1 (5 bases). The CDR3 consists of 13 residues. V was pared by 1 base and J by 6 bases, with 7 bases between. The germline gives CDR1 SEHNR, CDR2 FQNEAQ (reference sequence). The CDR3 nucleotides are TGTGCCAGCAGCTTAGGGGGGTCTCAGCCCCAGCATTTT. It specifies CASSLGGSQPQHF.

Of note for this clonotype: A much larger clone differs by one base, so this may be a read error. The V call is TRBV4-1, the J call TRBJ1-5; D ambiguous. This CDR3 contains 13 residues. CDR1 is MGHRA and CDR2 is YSYEKL in the germline V gene. The CDR3 sequence: CASGQDGNQPQHF. CDR3 nucleotide sequence: TGCGCCAGCGGCCAAGATGGCAATCAGCCCCAGCATTTT.

This clonotype occurred a few times. The V call is TRBV20-1, the J call TRBJ2-3; 8 bases fit TRBD2. V was clipped by 6 bases and J by 4 bases; unmatched bases: 6. This CDR3 is 13 amino acids long. Germline V gene data show CDR1 as DFQATT and CDR2 as SNEGSKA (reference sequence). CDR3 nucleotides: TGCAGTGCCCCACGGACTAGCCCAGATACGCAGTATTTT. Its protein product is CSAPRTSPDTQYF.

The chain has TRBV9 and TRBJ2-1; D unclear. The CDR3 extends over 14 amino acids. Germline assignment: CDR1 SGDLS and CDR2 YYNGEE. Trimming left V 3 bases short and J 3 bases short, with 10 bases between. The CDR3 protein is CASSANQDYNEQFF. CDR3 sequence (DNA): TGTGCCAGCAGCGCCAACCAAGACTACAATGAGCAGTTCTTC. The full variable domain, completed using reference TRBV9 and TRBJ2-1, is DSGVTQTPKHLITATGQRVTLRCSPRSGDLSVYWYQQSLDQGLQFLIQYYNGEERAKGNILERFSAQQFPDLHSELNLSSLELGDSALYFCASSANQDYNEQFFGPGTRLTVL.

A few counts support this clonotype. This sequence joins TRBV7-6 and TRBJ2-5; D may be TRBD2 (5 bases). Trimming removed 0 bases at V and 7 bases at J, with 12 bases between. The V gene's germline CDR1 is SGHVS and CDR2 FNYEAQ. The CDR3 extends over 14 amino acids. CDR3 DNA: TGTGCCAGCAGCTTAGCAGGTCTAGAGGGGACCCAGTACTTC. Its translation: CASSLAGLEGTQYF. Variable domain in full (rest from reference TRBV7-6 and TRBJ2-5): GAGVSQSPRYKVTKRGQDVALRCDPISGHVSLYWYRQALGQGPEFLTYFNYEAQQDKSGLPNDRFSAERPEGSISTLTIQRTEQRDSAMYRCASSLAGLEGTQYFGPGTRLLVL.

This clonotype appeared many times. The rearrangement joins TRBV7-3 to TRBJ2-2, with D perhaps matching TRBD1 (6 bases). Between the trimmed V and J ends, which lost 3 bases and 7 bases, there was a span of 9 bases. The CDR3 sequence is 13 residues long. CDR1 is SGHTA and CDR2 is FQGTGA in the germline V gene. The DNA of the CDR3 is TGTGCCAGCAGCTTTCAGGGGCACGGGGAGCTGTTTTTT. The encoded protein is CASSFQGHGELFF. The entire variable domain, with the rest obtained from reference TRBV7-3 and TRBJ2-2, is as follows: GAGVSQTPSNKVTEKGKYVELRCDPISGHTALYWYRQSLGQGPEFLIYFQGTGAADDSGLPNDRFFAVRPEGSVSTLKIQRTERGDSAVYLCASSFQGHGELFFGEGSRLTVL.

V gene TRBV28 combines with J gene TRBJ2-7, with 11 bases identical to TRBD2. Germline V gene sequence: CDR1 MDHEN, CDR2 SYDVKM. The junction had 4 bases not matched to a gene; V was cut back by 7 bases and J by 2 bases. This CDR3 is 14 amino acids long. The CDR3 loop is CASTPTSGTYEQYF. In nucleotides, the CDR3 is TGTGCCAGCACCCCGACTAGCGGGACCTACGAGCAGTACTTC.

This clonotype was seen ten or more times. This chain links TRBV6-5 with TRBJ2-3; D gene unclear. Between the trimmed V and J ends, which lost 6 bases and 4 bases, there was a span of 8 bases. The germline CDR1 and CDR2 sequences are MNHEY and SVGAGI. The CDR3 runs 12 residues. The CDR3 DNA reads TGTGCCAGCAGCCCTTCCGCAGATACGCAGTATTTT. It codes for CASSPSADTQYF.

This clonotype was seen ten or more times. The J gene is TRBJ2-2, the V gene TRBV10-3; perhaps D is TRBD1 or TRBD2 (6 bases each). Trimming took 7 bases from V and 0 from J, leaving 15 bases between them. The CDR3 extends over 16 amino acids. Looked up from germline, CDR1 is ENHRY and CDR2 is SYGVKD. CDR3 protein: CAINRWGATNTGELFF. The CDR3 DNA is TGTGCCATCAACCGTTGGGGGGCAACGAACACCGGGGAGCTGTTTTTT.

This chain connects TRBV7-8 to TRBJ2-7; D is possibly TRBD1 or TRBD2 (6 bases each). The V and J ends lost 1 base and 7 bases respectively, with 14 bases between them. The length of the CDR3 is 14 residues. From germline, CDR1 is SGHVS and CDR2 FQNEAQ. CDR3 sequence: CASSLVGGWGEQYF. DNA for the CDR3: TGTGCCAGCAGCTTAGTGGGGGGCTGGGGGGAGCAGTACTTC.

In its sample, this clonotype was seen a few times. This chain uses TRBV12-3 or TRBV12-4 with TRBJ1-6; D gene ambiguous. This CDR3 comprises 12 residues. Trimming stripped 7 bases from V and 4 bases from J, with 5 bases between. The CDR3 DNA reads as TGTGCCAGCACCTATTATAATTCACCCCTCCACTTT. Protein product: CASTYYNSPLHF.

Note on this clonotype: No conserved phenylalanine or tryptophan ends this CDR3, so it is likely a read error. The chain combines TRBV4-3 with TRBJ2-1; 7 bases fit TRBD2. The germline CDR1 and CDR2 sequences are LGHNA and YSLEER. This CDR3 comprises 16 residues. V dropped 0 bases and J dropped 6; count of bases not matched to a gene: 8. CDR3 in amino acids: CASSQDAGAVSNEQFY. The CDR3, as DNA: TGCGCCAGCAGCCAAGATGCGGGAGCCGTCAGCAATGAGCAGTTCTAC.

This clonotype was seen ten or more times. The rearrangement joins TRBV20-1 to TRBJ2-5, with D perhaps TRBD1 or TRBD2 (5 bases each). Deletions cut 6 bases from V and 5 bases from J, with 13 bases between. This CDR3 has 12 residues. The V gene's germline CDR1 is DFQATT and CDR2 SNEGSKA (reference sequence). The CDR3 here is CSAKRGAETQYF. CDR3 sequence (DNA): TGCAGTGCGAAGAGGGGCGCGGAGACCCAGTACTTC.

A few counts support this clonotype. This chain joins TRBV6-5 and TRBJ1-1; no clear D. This CDR3 has 15 residues. V lost 2 bases and J lost 5, with 15 bases in between. The germline V gene has CDR1 MNHEY and CDR2 SVGAGI. The CDR3 loop is CASSYPTELFTEAFF. DNA for the CDR3: TGTGCCAGCAGTTACCCAACAGAGCTATTTACTGAAGCTTTCTTT.

Many counts were recorded for this clonotype. This chain joins TRBV9 and TRBJ2-7; TRBD1 is a possible D gene (6 bases). This CDR3 is 14 amino acids long. V lost 4 bases, J lost 1 base, and 12 bases lay in between. Germline lookup yields CDR1 SGDLS and CDR2 YYNGEE. The CDR3 loop reads CASSLGQFSYEQYF. The CDR3 coding sequence is TGTGCCAGCAGCCTCGGACAGTTTTCCTACGAGCAGTACTTC.

V gene TRBV28 combines with J gene TRBJ2-7, with D tentatively TRBD1 (6 bases). V was trimmed by 6 bases and J by 4 bases, leaving 13 bases between them. Germline CDR1 is MDHEN and CDR2 is SYDVKM. There are 13 residues in the CDR3. The CDR3 spells CASRKDRVYEQYF. The CDR3 DNA reads as TGTGCCAGCAGGAAGGACAGAGTTTACGAGCAGTACTTC.

The rearrangement links TRBV19 to TRBJ2-1; 9 bases fit TRBD1. V lost 0 bases, J lost 7 bases, and 7 bases stayed unmatched. The germline gives CDR1 LNHDA, CDR2 SQIVND (reference sequence). CDR3 size: 16 residues. The CDR3 coding sequence is TGTGCCAGTAGTATAGATGGGACAGGGAGTTGGAATGAGCAGTTCTTC. This codes for CASSIDGTGSWNEQFF.